These T cell receptor beta chains were read from a single sample in a study of T-cell memory formation after mild COVID-19. One entry per CDR3 protein results from TCRdb running MiXCR on the 5' RACE reads. Here the sample spans 140,000 or so distinct CDR3 sequences, 14% being singletons. The sample consisted of PBMCs or a T cell subset sorted from them (not recorded which). These receptors all stem from an adult woman who had mild COVID-19 (a few samples of this study predate the infection). Cell type and time point are not known. Each CDR3 is given with its conserved first and last residue. The order of the fields is V gene, J gene, clone size, CDR3 length, D gene, CDR3 protein, CDR3 DNA. A D gene is named only where the DNA matches it firmly. Rows give clone size only sometimes, using once, few, many, or a class for an expanded clone.

TRBV7-9	TRBJ2-7	many	15	TRBD1	CASSSTGGMNVEQYF	TGTGCCAGCAGCTCGACAGGGGGAATGAACGTGGAGCAGTACTTC
TRBV7-9	TRBJ2-7	few	15	TRBD2	CASSFGIAGAYEQYF	TGTGCCAGCAGCTTTGGAATAGCGGGAGCTTACGAGCAGTACTTC
TRBV9	TRBJ2-7	few	14	.	CASSVVGESYEQYF	TGTGCCAGCAGCGTAGTGGGGGAGTCCTACGAGCAGTACTTC
TRBV24-1	TRBJ2-1	.	15	TRBD2	CATSGSSGWYNEQFF	TGTGCCACCAGTGGGTCTAGCGGATGGTACAATGAGCAGTTCTTC
TRBV6-2/TRBV6-3	TRBJ2-7	many	15	.	CASSYSSEGSVEQYF	TGTGCCAGCAGTTACTCTAGCGAGGGAAGCGTCGAGCAGTACTTC
TRBV7-9	TRBJ1-4	few	17	TRBD1	CASSGALGQGNWGKLFF	TGTGCCAGCAGCGGCGCTTTGGGACAGGGAAATTGGGGAAAACTGTTTTTT
TRBV6-5	TRBJ1-1	many	15	.	CASSYFWGSDTEAFF	TGTGCCAGCAGTTACTTTTGGGGTTCGGACACTGAAGCTTTCTTT
TRBV7-9	TRBJ1-2	.	14	.	CGPASEEINYGYTF	TGTGGCCCGGCGTCGGAGGAGATTAACTATGGCTACACCTTC
TRBV7-9	TRBJ2-7	few	13	.	CASSRGGTYEQYF	TGTGCCAGCAGTAGGGGGGGTACCTACGAGCAGTACTTC
TRBV29-1	TRBJ1-4	.	16	TRBD1	CSVPGTGGGVNEKLFF	TGCAGCGTCCCCGGGACAGGGGGGGGAGTTAATGAAAAACTGTTTTTT
TRBV6-6	TRBJ2-2	few	15	.	CASSYLGIIAGELFF	TGTGCCAGCAGTTACCTGGGAATTATCGCCGGGGAGCTGTTTTTT
TRBV7-9	TRBJ2-1	few	19	TRBD2	CASSFFPFKREQSYNEQFF	TGTGCCAGCAGCTTTTTCCCCTTTAAGCGGGAGCAATCCTACAATGAGCAGTTCTTC
TRBV6-2/TRBV6-3	TRBJ2-7	.	14	.	CASSFQQAIYEQYF	TGTGCCAGCAGTTTCCAGCAAGCGATCTACGAGCAGTACTTC
TRBV4-2	TRBJ2-7	.	16	.	CASSQVTLPQSYEQYF	TGTGCCAGCAGCCAAGTGACTCTCCCCCAGAGCTACGAGCAGTACTTC
TRBV9	TRBJ2-1	few	15	.	CASSPAISSYNEQFF	TGTGCCAGCAGCCCAGCCATAAGCTCCTACAATGAGCAGTTCTTC
TRBV3-1	TRBJ2-7	few	15	TRBD2	CASSPTSGGRYEQYF	TGTGCCAGCAGCCCAACTAGCGGGGGACGTTACGAGCAGTACTTC
TRBV13	TRBJ1-1	.	14	.	CASSQRHWNTEAFF	TGTGCCAGCAGCCAGAGACATTGGAACACTGAAGCTTTCTTT
TRBV3-1	TRBJ1-2	.	15	.	CASSHGSSGDYGYTF	TGTGCCAGCAGCCATGGCTCCAGCGGAGACTATGGCTACACCTTC
TRBV11-2	TRBJ2-1	few	19	TRBD2	CASSRGLAGIFSPYNEQFF	TGTGCCAGCAGCAGGGGACTAGCGGGAATATTTTCACCCTACAATGAGCAGTTCTTC
TRBV27	TRBJ1-1	.	13	.	CASSFRAGTEAFF	TGTGCCAGCAGTTTCCGGGCGGGGACTGAAGCTTTCTTT
TRBV12-3/TRBV12-4	TRBJ1-1	many	12	.	CASSFAATEAFF	TGTGCCAGCAGTTTTGCTGCCACTGAAGCTTTCTTT
TRBV5-6	TRBJ2-1	.	18	.	CASSSGSMGLSSYNEQFF	TGTGCCAGCAGCTCTGGGTCTATGGGTTTAAGCTCCTACAATGAGCAGTTCTTC
TRBV5-1	TRBJ1-1	.	14	TRBD1	CASWDRDTNTEAFF	TGCGCCAGCTGGGACAGGGATACTAACACTGAAGCTTTCTTT
TRBV4-1	TRBJ2-7	.	13	.	CASSQFRLYEQYF	TGCGCCAGCAGCCAGTTTAGATTGTACGAGCAGTACTTC
TRBV7-6	TRBJ2-2	.	14	.	CASSPAMDTGELFF	TGTGCCAGCAGCCCTGCCATGGACACCGGGGAGCTGTTTTTT
TRBV7-8	TRBJ2-7	few	13	.	CASSQDRTYEQYF	TGTGCCAGCAGCCAGGACAGAACCTACGAGCAGTACTTC
TRBV10-3	TRBJ1-1	.	13	.	CAITPGVHTEAFF	TGTGCCATCACCCCGGGGGTGCACACTGAAGCTTTCTTT
TRBV7-2	TRBJ1-2	.	13	.	CASSPDMNYGYTF	TGTGCCAGCAGCCCAGACATGAACTATGGCTACACCTTC
TRBV18	TRBJ1-5	.	13	.	CASSPEGNQPQHF	TGTGCCAGCTCACCAGAGGGGAATCAGCCCCAGCATTTT
TRBV6-5	TRBJ2-1	few	10	.	CASSFPAQFF	TGTGCCAGCAGTTTCCCGGCGCAGTTCTTC
TRBV6-6	TRBJ2-7	few	15	.	CASSYSTSVRYEQYF	TGTGCCAGCAGTTATTCGACTTCTGTGCGGTACGAGCAGTACTTC
TRBV4-3	TRBJ1-1	.	16	.	CASSQSGGGRDTEAFF	TGCGCCAGCAGCCAATCTGGGGGGGGTAGGGACACTGAAGCTTTCTTT
TRBV6-5	TRBJ1-1	.	15	.	CASSYSPGANTEAFF	TGTGCCAGCAGTTACTCACCAGGCGCTAACACTGAAGCTTTCTTT
TRBV4-2	TRBJ1-6	.	15	TRBD1	CASSQIGTDNSPLHF	TGTGCCAGCAGCCAAATAGGGACAGATAATTCACCCCTCCACTTT
TRBV7-3	TRBJ1-2	.	13	TRBD1	CASSSSQGVGYTF	TGTGCCAGCAGCTCATCTCAGGGGGTTGGCTACACCTTC
TRBV9	TRBJ2-7	.	16	.	CASSVAPGGKHYEQYF	TGTGCCAGCAGCGTAGCCCCTGGGGGAAAGCACTACGAGCAGTACTTC
TRBV12-3/TRBV12-4	TRBJ2-1	.	15	TRBD1	CASSLAGQGHNEQFF	TGTGCCAGCAGTTTGGCCGGACAGGGTCACAATGAGCAGTTCTTC
TRBV2	TRBJ2-1	few	13	.	CASSASRYNEQFF	TGTGCCAGCAGTGCATCCAGGTACAATGAGCAGTTCTTC
TRBV10-3	TRBJ2-3	few	14	.	CAIRYREGTDTQYF	TGTGCCATCAGATACAGGGAGGGGACAGATACGCAGTATTTT
TRBV7-2	TRBJ1-2	.	13	.	CASRTPHNYGYTF	TGTGCCAGCAGGACACCCCATAACTATGGCTACACCTTC
TRBV10-3	TRBJ1-1	few	14	.	CATTVGGLFPEAFF	TGTGCCACCACCGTCGGGGGATTATTCCCTGAAGCTTTCTTT
TRBV2	TRBJ2-6	few	17	TRBD1	CASNWDRLVSGANVLTF	TGTGCCAGCAACTGGGACAGGCTAGTCTCTGGGGCCAACGTCCTGACTTTC
TRBV13	TRBJ2-1	.	17	.	CASRLMGAASSYNEQFF	TGTGCCAGCCGGCTGATGGGTGCAGCCAGCTCCTACAATGAGCAGTTCTTC
TRBV7-9	TRBJ2-1	.	17	TRBD2	CASSKPRGLAGGNEQFF	TGTGCCAGCAGCAAGCCCCGAGGACTAGCGGGAGGCAATGAGCAGTTCTTC
TRBV7-9	TRBJ1-2	few	13	.	CASGELPNYGYTF	TGTGCCAGTGGGGAACTACCTAACTATGGCTACACCTTC
TRBV4-1	TRBJ1-1	.	11	.	CATLRGSEAFF	TGCGCCACCTTAAGGGGTTCTGAAGCTTTCTTT
TRBV7-2	TRBJ1-1	few	14	TRBD1	CASSQWDRNTEAFF	TGTGCCAGCAGCCAATGGGACAGGAACACTGAAGCTTTCTTT
TRBV9	TRBJ2-7	.	15	.	CASSGDEFGAYEQYF	TGTGCCAGCAGCGGGGACGAATTTGGTGCCTACGAGCAGTACTTC
TRBV7-9	TRBJ2-1	.	16	TRBD2	CASSLALAGAYNEQFF	TGTGCCAGCAGCTTAGCCCTAGCGGGGGCCTACAATGAGCAGTTCTTC
TRBV10-3	TRBJ1-2	.	15	.	CAISEGAAPNYGYTF	TGTGCCATCAGTGAGGGGGCAGCGCCCAACTATGGCTACACCTTC
TRBV15	TRBJ2-7	.	13	TRBD2	CATRGTSGYEHYF	TGTGCCACCAGGGGGACTAGCGGCTACGAGCATTACTTC
TRBV5-6	TRBJ1-1	many	15	TRBD1	CASSPTGLIYTEAFF	TGTGCCAGCAGCCCGACAGGGTTAATTTACACTGAAGCTTTCTTT